This T cell receptor beta chain was identified in a study of shared clonotypes between healthy human individuals. The study, taken as a whole, reports: Generation probabilities of non-shared clonotypes were lower (relative to those shared by all four donors).

Naive CD8 cells lacked CD45RO, underwent positive selection for CCR7 and left out terminally differentiated effector memory CD45RA+ cells. To note about this clone: Its antigen is currently unknown.

The assay was immunoSEQ multiplex PCR, and TCRdb's table has in-frame clones only and misses some. The sample contains around 2,000,000 clones, about 95% of which appear only once. The V and J ends lost 7 bases and 6 bases, in that order; junction bases with no gene match: 8. The CDR3 loop spans 14 amino acids. Per germline, CDR1 MNHNS and CDR2 SASEGT. The material sequenced was naive CD8+ T cells sorted from blood. This chain joins TRBV6-1 and TRBJ1-4; the match to TRBD1 covers 7 bases. The receptor's source is a man between 18 and 35 years old in good health. CDR3 residues: CASTPDRTYEKLFF. The CDR3 DNA sequence: TGTGCCAGCACCCCGGACAGGACATATGAAAAACTGTTTTTT.